This T cell receptor (beta chain) was identified in a study of blood T cells in healthy people across ages. This CDR3 spans 15 amino acids. Trimming took 6 bases from V and 2 from J; bases not matched to a gene: 8. PBMCs numbering at least 6 million were isolated per sample. The second PCR ran roughly 6 to 12 cycles with a sample-barcoded 5' primer and J-beta primers. A tag from a template-switch adaptor with 12 random nucleotides marked each cDNA molecule. From each sample, at least 3 million paired-end reads containing CDR3 were obtained. TCRdb re-called the 5' RACE reads through MiXCR, storing one row per CDR3 protein. The sample includes hundreds of thousands of distinct CDR3 sequences, approximately 67% of them seen just once. This clonotype was found a few times.

This TCR derives from a man under 40 in good health. Sequences were obtained from blood. The chain combines TRBV12-3 or TRBV12-4 with TRBJ2-7; 9 bases are a match to TRBD1. The CDR3 nucleotides are TGTGCCAGCAGCTCCAGAGGGACAGGGCCCTACGAGCAGTACTTC. It yields the protein CASSSRGTGPYEQYF.